This is a list of T cell receptor beta chains from one sample in a study of blood T cells in healthy people across ages. MiXCR, run by TCRdb on the 5' RACE reads, gives a single entry per CDR3 protein. The table includes around 1,500,000 distinct CDR3 sequences, 40% to 50% detected once. The specimen was blood. The receptor set was obtained from a woman between 18 and 29 years old in good health. Each CDR3 is given with its conserved first and last residue. A D gene is named only where the DNA matches it firmly. A row's size may be missing; if present it is once, few, many or a size class.

>.|TRBV6-1|.|TRBJ2-5
TGTGCCAGCAGTGAATGGGGGGAAACAAGAGGGACCCAGTACTTC
CASSEWGETRGTQYF
>few|TRBV10-3|.|TRBJ2-3
TGTGCCATCAGTGCGGCCCTGGATACGCAGTATTTT
CAISAALDTQYF
>.|TRBV5-1|TRBD1|TRBJ2-7
TGCGCCAGCAGCGCCGGACAGGGGATTTTGGCCTACGAGCAGTACTTC
CASSAGQGILAYEQYF
>few|TRBV27|TRBD1|TRBJ2-6
TGTGCCAGCAGTTCCCCCCGGACAGGGGGTCTCGGAACCAACGTCCTGACTTTC
CASSSPRTGGLGTNVLTF
>few|TRBV11-2|.|TRBJ1-2
TGTGCCAGCAGCTTATCTCGGAGGCCCTATGGCTACACCTTC
CASSLSRRPYGYTF
>few|TRBV5-1|TRBD2|TRBJ2-3
TGCGCCAGCAGCCGCGGTAGCGGGGTCCTCACAGATACGCAGTATTTT
CASSRGSGVLTDTQYF
>.|TRBV6-2/TRBV6-3|TRBD2|TRBJ2-2
TGTGCCAGCAGTCCCTGGACTAGCGGGAGGGCCGGGGAGCTGTTTTTT
CASSPWTSGRAGELFF
>.|TRBV20-1|TRBD2|TRBJ2-5
TGCAGTGCTAGAATGGGGGGGGAGATCCAAGAGACCCAGTACTTC
CSARMGGEIQETQYF
>.|TRBV12-3/TRBV12-4|.|TRBJ2-7
TGTGCCAGCAGTTTAGTTCGGGGGAAGGCCTACGAGCAGTACTTC
CASSLVRGKAYEQYF
>few|TRBV20-1|TRBD1|TRBJ1-4
TGCAGTGCTAGGGGTGGGACAGGCACGACTAATGAAAAACTGTTTTTT
CSARGGTGTTNEKLFF
>few|TRBV27|.|TRBJ2-1
TGTGCCAGCAAACTACAGGGGGGGCAAAACAATGAGCAGTTCTTC
CASKLQGGQNNEQFF
>.|TRBV19|.|TRBJ2-7
TGTGCCAGTAGTCCCCGTCCGGGCGACAGCAAAGGATCCTACGAGCAGTACTTC
CASSPRPGDSKGSYEQYF
>.|TRBV4-1|TRBD2|TRBJ2-7
TGCGCCCACACGGGGAGGGACGAGCAGTACTTC
CAHTGRDEQYF
>.|TRBV11-2|.|TRBJ2-1
TGTGCCAGCAGTTCTGGCCGTGCCTACAATGAGCAGTTCTTC
CASSSGRAYNEQFF
>few|TRBV6-6|TRBD2|TRBJ2-7
TGTGCCAGCAGTCGTAGCGGGGGGCGGATGTACGAGCAGTACTTC
CASSRSGGRMYEQYF